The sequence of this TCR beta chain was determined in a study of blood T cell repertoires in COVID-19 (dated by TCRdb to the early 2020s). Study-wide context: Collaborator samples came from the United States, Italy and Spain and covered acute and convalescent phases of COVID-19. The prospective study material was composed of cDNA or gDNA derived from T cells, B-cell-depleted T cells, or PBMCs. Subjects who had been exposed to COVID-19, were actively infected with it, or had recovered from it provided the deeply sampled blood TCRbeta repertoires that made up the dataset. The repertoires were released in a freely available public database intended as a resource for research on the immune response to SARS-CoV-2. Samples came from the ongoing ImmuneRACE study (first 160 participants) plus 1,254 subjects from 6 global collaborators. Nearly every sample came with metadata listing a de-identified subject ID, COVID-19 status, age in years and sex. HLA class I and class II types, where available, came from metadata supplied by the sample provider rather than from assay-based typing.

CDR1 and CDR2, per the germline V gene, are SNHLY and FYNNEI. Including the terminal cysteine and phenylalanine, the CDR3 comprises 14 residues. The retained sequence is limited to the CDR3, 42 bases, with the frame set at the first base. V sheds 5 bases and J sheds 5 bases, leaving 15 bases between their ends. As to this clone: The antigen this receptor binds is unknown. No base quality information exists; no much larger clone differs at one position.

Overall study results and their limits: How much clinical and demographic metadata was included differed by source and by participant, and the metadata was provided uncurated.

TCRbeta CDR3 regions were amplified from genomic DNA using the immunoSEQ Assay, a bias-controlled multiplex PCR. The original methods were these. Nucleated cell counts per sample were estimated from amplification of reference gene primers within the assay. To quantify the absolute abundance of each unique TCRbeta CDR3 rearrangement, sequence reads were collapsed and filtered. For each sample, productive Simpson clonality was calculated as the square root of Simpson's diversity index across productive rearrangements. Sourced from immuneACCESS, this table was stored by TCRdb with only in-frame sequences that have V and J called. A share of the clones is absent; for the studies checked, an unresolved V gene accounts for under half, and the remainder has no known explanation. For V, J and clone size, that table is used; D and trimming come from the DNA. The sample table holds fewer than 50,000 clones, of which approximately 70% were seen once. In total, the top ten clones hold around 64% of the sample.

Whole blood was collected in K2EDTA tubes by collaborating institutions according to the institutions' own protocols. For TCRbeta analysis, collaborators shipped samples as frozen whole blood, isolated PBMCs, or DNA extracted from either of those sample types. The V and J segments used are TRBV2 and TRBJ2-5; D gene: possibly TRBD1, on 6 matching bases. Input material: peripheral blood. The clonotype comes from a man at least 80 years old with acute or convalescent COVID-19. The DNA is TGTGCCAGCAGTTCCCCTGGGGGCGTGGAGACCCAGTACTTC. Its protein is CASSSPGGVETQYF. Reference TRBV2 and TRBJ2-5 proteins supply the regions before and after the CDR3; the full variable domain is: EPEVTQTPSHQVTQMGQEVILRCVPISNHLYFYWYRQILGQKVEFLVSFYNNEISEKSEIFDDQFSVERPDGSNFTLKIRSTKLEDSAMYFCASSSPGGVETQYFGPGTRLLVL.